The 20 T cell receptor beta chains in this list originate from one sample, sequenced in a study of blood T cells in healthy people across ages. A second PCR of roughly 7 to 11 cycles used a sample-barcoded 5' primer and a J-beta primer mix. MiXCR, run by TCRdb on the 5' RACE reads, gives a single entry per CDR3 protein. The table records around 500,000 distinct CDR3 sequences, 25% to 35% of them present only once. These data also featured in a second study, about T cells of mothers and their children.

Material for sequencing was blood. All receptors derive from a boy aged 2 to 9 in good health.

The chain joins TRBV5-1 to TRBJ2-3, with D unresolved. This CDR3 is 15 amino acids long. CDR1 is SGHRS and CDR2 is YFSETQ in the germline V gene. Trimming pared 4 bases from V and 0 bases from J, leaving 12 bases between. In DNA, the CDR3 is TGCGCCAGCAGCGAGGACGGAACTAGCACAGATACGCAGTATTTT. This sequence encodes CASSEDGTSTDTQYF.

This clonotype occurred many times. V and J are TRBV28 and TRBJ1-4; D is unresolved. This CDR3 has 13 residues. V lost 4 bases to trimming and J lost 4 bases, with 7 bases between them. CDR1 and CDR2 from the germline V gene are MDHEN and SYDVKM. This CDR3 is CASSSPLNEKLFF. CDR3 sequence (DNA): TGTGCCAGCAGTTCCCCCCTTAATGAAAAACTGTTTTTT.

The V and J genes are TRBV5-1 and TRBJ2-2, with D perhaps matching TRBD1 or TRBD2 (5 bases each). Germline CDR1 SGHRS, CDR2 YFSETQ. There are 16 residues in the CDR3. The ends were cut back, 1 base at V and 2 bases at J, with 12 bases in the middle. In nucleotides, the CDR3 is TGCGCCAGCAGCTTGTTATCAGGGACCAACACCGGGGAGCTGTTTTTT. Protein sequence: CASSLLSGTNTGELFF. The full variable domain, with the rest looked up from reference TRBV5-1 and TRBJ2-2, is KAGVTQTPRYLIKTRGQQVTLSCSPISGHRSVSWYQQTPGQGLQFLFEYFSETQRNKGNFPGRFSGRQFSNSRSEMNVSTLELGDSALYLCASSLLSGTNTGELFFGEGSRLTVL.

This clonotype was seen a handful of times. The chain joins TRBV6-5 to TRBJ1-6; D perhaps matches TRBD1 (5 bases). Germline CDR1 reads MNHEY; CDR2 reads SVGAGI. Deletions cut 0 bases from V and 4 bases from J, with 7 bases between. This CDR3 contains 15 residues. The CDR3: CASSYSGGYNSPLHF. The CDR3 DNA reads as TGTGCCAGCAGTTACTCGGGGGGTTATAATTCACCCCTCCACTTT.

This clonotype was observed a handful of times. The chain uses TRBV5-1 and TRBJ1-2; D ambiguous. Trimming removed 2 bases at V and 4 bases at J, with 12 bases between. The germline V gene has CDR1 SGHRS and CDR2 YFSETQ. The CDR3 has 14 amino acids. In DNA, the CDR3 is TGCGCCAGCAGCTTACCCGATCCGGGCTATGGCTACACCTTC. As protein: CASSLPDPGYGYTF.

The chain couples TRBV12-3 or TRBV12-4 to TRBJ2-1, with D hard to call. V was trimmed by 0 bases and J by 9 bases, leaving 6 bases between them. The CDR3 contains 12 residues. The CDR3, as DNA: TGTGCCAGCAGTTTAGCATTGCCTGAGCAGTTCTTC. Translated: CASSLALPEQFF.

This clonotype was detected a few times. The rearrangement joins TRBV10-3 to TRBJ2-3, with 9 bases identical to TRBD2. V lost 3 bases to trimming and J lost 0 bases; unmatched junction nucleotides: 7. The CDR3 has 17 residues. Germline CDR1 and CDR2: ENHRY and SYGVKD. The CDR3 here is CAISDPSTSGSTDTQYF. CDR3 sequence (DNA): TGTGCCATCAGTGATCCCTCGACTAGCGGTAGCACAGATACGCAGTATTTT.

CDR3 region: CASSLRIDGTEAFF. The CDR3 DNA reads TGTGCCAGCAGCCTCAGAATCGATGGCACTGAAGCTTTCTTT. The chain links TRBV7-6 to TRBJ1-1; D remains unclear. Trimming left V 5 bases short and J 4 bases short, with 14 bases between. In germline, CDR1 is SGHVS, CDR2 FNYEAQ. This CDR3 comprises 14 residues. The full variable domain, in which reference TRBV7-6 and TRBJ1-1 provide the parts outside the CDR3, is GAGVSQSPRYKVTKRGQDVALRCDPISGHVSLYWYRQALGQGPEFLTYFNYEAQQDKSGLPNDRFSAERPEGSISTLTIQRTEQRDSAMYRCASSLRIDGTEAFFGQGTRLTVV.

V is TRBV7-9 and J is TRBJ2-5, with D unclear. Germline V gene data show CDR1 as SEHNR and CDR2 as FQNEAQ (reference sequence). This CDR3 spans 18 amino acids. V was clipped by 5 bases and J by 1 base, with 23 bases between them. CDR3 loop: CASSHSEYYGRVQETQYF. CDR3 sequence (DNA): TGTGCCAGCAGCCATTCTGAATACTATGGACGGGTCCAAGAGACCCAGTACTTC.

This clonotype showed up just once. DNA of the CDR3: TGCGCCAGCAGCGGATTAAGGGACAGGGAGGAGAGGGAGACCCAGTACTTC. Protein product: CASSGLRDREERETQYF. V is TRBV5-1 and J is TRBJ2-5, with TRBD1 matching 9 bases. The J segment lost 5 bases and the V segment lost 4 bases, leaving 15 bases of the junction unmatched. This CDR3 comprises 17 residues. Germline lookup yields CDR1 SGHRS and CDR2 YFSETQ.

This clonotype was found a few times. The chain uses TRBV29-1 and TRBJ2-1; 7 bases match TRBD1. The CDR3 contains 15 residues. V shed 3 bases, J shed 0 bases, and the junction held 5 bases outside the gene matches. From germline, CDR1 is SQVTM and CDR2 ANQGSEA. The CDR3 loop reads CSVDEDRTSYNEQFF. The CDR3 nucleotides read TGCAGCGTTGATGAGGACAGGACCTCCTACAATGAGCAGTTCTTC.

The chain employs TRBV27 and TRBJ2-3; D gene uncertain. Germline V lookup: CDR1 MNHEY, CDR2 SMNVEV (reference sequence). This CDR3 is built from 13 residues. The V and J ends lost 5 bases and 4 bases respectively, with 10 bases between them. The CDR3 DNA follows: TGTGCCAGCAGTGCTCGAGGCCCAGATACGCAGTATTTT. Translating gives CASSARGPDTQYF.

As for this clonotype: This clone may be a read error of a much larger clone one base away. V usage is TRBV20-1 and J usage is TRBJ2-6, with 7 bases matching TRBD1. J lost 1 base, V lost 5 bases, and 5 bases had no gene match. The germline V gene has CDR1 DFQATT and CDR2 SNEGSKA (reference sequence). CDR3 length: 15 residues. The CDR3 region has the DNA TGCAGTGCTGGGGACAGTGCATCTGGGGCCAACGTCCTGACTTTC. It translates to CSAGDSASGANVLTF.

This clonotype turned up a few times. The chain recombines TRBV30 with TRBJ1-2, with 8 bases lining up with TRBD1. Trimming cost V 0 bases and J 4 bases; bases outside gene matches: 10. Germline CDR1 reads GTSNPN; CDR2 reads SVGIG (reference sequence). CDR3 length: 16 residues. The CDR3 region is CAWSVTLYGTGYGYTF. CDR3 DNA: TGTGCCTGGAGTGTAACTCTTTATGGGACAGGCTATGGCTACACCTTC.

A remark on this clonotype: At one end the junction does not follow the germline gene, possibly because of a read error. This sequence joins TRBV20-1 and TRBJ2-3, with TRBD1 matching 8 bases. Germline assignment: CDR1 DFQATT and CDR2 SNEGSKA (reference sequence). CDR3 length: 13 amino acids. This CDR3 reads CIAPGQGTDTQYF. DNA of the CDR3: TGCATTGCTCCCGGACAGGGAACAGATACGCAGTATTTT.

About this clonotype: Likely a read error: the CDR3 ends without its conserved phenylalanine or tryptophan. CDR3: CSAKGVAGNSYNEQFV. CDR3 nucleotide sequence: TGCAGTGCTAAGGGGGTAGCGGGGAACTCCTACAATGAGCAGTTCGTC. The rearrangement links TRBV20-1 to TRBJ2-1; TRBD2 aligns across 8 bases. The length of the CDR3 is 16 residues. Germline CDR1 DFQATT, CDR2 SNEGSKA (reference sequence). Trimming at V came to 4 bases and at J to 0 bases, leaving 8 bases not matched to a gene.

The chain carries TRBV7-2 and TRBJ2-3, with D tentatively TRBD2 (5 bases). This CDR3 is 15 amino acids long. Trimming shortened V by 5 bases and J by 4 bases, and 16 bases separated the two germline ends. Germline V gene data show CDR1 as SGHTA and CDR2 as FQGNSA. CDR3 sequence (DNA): TGTGCCAGCAGCCCCGGATCAGATAGCGCAGATACGCAGTATTTT. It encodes CASSPGSDSADTQYF.

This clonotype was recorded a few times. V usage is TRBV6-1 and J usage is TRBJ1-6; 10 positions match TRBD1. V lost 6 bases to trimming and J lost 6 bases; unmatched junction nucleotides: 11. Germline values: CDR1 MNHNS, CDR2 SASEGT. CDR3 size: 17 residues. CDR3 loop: CASSLMIGQGVNSPLHF. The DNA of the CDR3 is TGTGCCAGCAGCCTGATGATAGGACAGGGGGTTAATTCACCCCTCCACTTT.

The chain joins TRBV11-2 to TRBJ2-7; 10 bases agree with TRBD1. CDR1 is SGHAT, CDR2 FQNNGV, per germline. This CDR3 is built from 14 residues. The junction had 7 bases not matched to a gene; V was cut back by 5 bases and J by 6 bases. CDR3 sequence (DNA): TGTGCCAGCAGCCTTCTGGGACAGGGGTTCGAGCAGTACTTC. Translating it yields CASSLLGQGFEQYF.

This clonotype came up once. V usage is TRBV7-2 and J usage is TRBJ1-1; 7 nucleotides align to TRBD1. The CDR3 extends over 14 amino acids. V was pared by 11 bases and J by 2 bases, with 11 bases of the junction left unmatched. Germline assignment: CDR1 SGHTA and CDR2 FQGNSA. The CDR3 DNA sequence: TGTGCCGGTGCTCCCGGACAGGTAAACACTGAAGCTTTCTTT. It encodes CAGAPGQVNTEAFF. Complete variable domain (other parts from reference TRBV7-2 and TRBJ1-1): GAGVSQSPSNKVTEKGKDVELRCDPISGHTALYWYRQSLGQGLEFLIYFQGNSAPDKSGLPSDRFSAERTGGSVSTLTIQRTQQEDSAVYLCAGAPGQVNTEAFFGQGTRLTVV.